The 8 T cell receptor beta chains presented below share a single source sample, sequenced in a study of T cell responses to AZD1222 COVID-19 vaccine. TCRdb keeps only in-frame clones here, not all; method: immunoSEQ multiplex PCR. The sample carries approximately 160,000 clones, about 90% recorded once. Specimen: peripheral blood, collected on day 0 of AZD1222 vaccination. Receptor source: an adult in good health.

The J gene is TRBJ1-6, the V gene TRBV7-9; D uncertain. Looked up from germline, CDR1 is SEHNR and CDR2 is FQNEAQ (reference sequence). The CDR3 runs 12 residues. V lost 2 bases, J lost 10 bases, and 6 bases lay in between. This CDR3 reads CASSLNGSPLHF. The CDR3, as DNA: TGTGCCAGCAGCTTAAACGGATCACCCCTCCACTTT.

The rearrangement joins TRBV20-1 to TRBJ2-3; D is undetermined. Trimming shortened V by 3 bases and J by 0 bases, and 13 bases separated the two germline ends. The length of the CDR3 is 15 residues. CDR1 is DFQATT, CDR2 SNEGSKA, per germline (reference sequence). The CDR3 loop is CSASSPDTSTDTQYF. The DNA of the CDR3 is TGCAGTGCTAGTTCTCCTGACACTAGCACAGATACGCAGTATTTT.

V is TRBV15 and J is TRBJ2-5; the D is unclear. Germline values: CDR1 LNHNV, CDR2 YYDKDF (reference sequence). This CDR3 comprises 13 residues. Trimming pared 0 bases from V and 5 bases from J, leaving 7 bases between. CDR3 loop: CATSRDPGETQYF. The CDR3 coding sequence is TGTGCCACCAGCAGAGATCCTGGGGAGACCCAGTACTTC.

This chain links TRBV7-2 with TRBJ2-5; no reliable D call. There are 13 residues in the CDR3. Germline V gene data show CDR1 as SGHTA and CDR2 as FQGNSA. Trimming took off 5 bases at V and 5 bases at J, with 12 bases between the two ends. The CDR3 bases are TGTGCCAGCAGCCCTAATAACGGGGAGACCCAGTACTTC. Translation gives CASSPNNGETQYF.

The genes are TRBV6-6 and TRBJ2-7, with D unresolved. This CDR3 region has 11 residues. Germline CDR1 reads MNHNY; CDR2 reads SVGAGI (reference sequence). V was clipped by 8 bases and J by 1 base, with 6 bases between them. DNA of the CDR3: TGTGCCAGCGCGCTGTCCTACGAGCAGTACTTC. Protein: CASALSYEQYF.

This clone was seen only once. The rearrangement uses TRBV7-2 and TRBJ1-5; the D gene is possibly TRBD1 (6 bases). The CDR3 is made up of 13 amino acids. Germline CDR1 and CDR2: SGHTA and FQGNSA. The V end lost 5 bases, the J end lost 9 bases, and 14 bases lay between the germline ends. The CDR3 spells CASSQRGGRPQHF. CDR3 sequence (DNA): TGTGCCAGCAGCCAAAGGGGGGGTCGGCCCCAGCATTTT.

This chain uses TRBV7-8 with TRBJ2-7; 8 bases line up with TRBD1. Looked up from germline, CDR1 is SGHVS and CDR2 is FQNEAQ. Losses at the gene ends were 2 bases for V and 3 bases for J; bases not matched to a gene: 0. This CDR3 contains 13 residues. The CDR3 region is CASSLTGGYEQYF. As DNA, the CDR3 is TGTGCCAGCAGCTTAACAGGGGGCTACGAGCAGTACTTC.

The chain combines TRBV28 with TRBJ2-7; maybe TRBD1 (6 bases). Trimming took 7 bases from V and 5 from J, leaving 21 bases between them. Germline values: CDR1 MDHEN, CDR2 SYDVKM. The CDR3 loop spans 15 amino acids. CDR3 nucleotide sequence: TGTGCCAGCACAAAAGGTAGGGGGAGAGGAGACGAGCAGTACTTC. Translated: CASTKGRGRGDEQYF.